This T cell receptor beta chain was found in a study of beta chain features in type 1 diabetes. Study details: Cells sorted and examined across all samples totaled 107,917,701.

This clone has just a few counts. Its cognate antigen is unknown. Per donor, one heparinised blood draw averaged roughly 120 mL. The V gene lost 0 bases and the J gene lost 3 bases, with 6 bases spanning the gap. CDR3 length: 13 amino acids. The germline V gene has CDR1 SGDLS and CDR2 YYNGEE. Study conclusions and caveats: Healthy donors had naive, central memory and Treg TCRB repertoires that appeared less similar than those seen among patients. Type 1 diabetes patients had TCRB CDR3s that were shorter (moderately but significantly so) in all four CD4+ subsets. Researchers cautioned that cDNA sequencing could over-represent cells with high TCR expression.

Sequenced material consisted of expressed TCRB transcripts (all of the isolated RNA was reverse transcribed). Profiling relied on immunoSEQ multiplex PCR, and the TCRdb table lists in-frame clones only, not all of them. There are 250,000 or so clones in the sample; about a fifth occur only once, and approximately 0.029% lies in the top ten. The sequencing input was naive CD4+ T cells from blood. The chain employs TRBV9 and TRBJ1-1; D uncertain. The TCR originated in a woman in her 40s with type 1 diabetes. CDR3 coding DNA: TGTGCCAGCAGCGTAGTAGCCCACACTGAAGCTTTCTTT. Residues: CASSVVAHTEAFF.